The 16 T cell receptor beta chains given below trace back to one sample, sequenced in a study of shared clonotypes between healthy human individuals. Assay used: immunoSEQ multiplex PCR; TCRdb lists only in-frame clones, some missing. The profile shows about 460,000 clones, around 77% of them singletons. Material: PBMCs. These receptors came from a woman in her 40s in good health. Some clones in this sample may be carry-over from other donors' samples.

The rearrangement uses TRBV11-3 and TRBJ2-2; D remains unclear. V was trimmed by 1 base and J by 6 bases, leaving 9 bases between them. The CDR3 spans 14 residues. CDR1 and CDR2 (germline): SGHNT, YENEEA. DNA of the CDR3: TGTGCCAGCAGCTTAGGGCCAACCCCCGGGGAGCTGTTTTTT. Translated, it gives CASSLGPTPGELFF.

The chain combines TRBV15 with TRBJ1-2, with 9 bases that match TRBD1. The CDR3 has 14 residues. The trim removed 4 bases at V and 3 bases at J, leaving 3 bases unmatched. Germline V lookup: CDR1 LNHNV, CDR2 YYDKDF (reference sequence). The CDR3 DNA is TGTGCCACCAGCATCCGGACAGGGGACTATGGCTACACCTTC. Translating gives CATSIRTGDYGYTF. Together with reference TRBV15 and TRBJ1-2, the CDR3 gives the full variable domain: DAMVIQNPRYQVTQFGKPVTLSCSQTLNHNVMYWYQQKSSQAPKLLFHYYDKDFNNEADTPDNFQSRRPNTSFCFLDIRSPGLGDTAMYLCATSIRTGDYGYTFGSGTRLTVV.

Concerning this clone: Given a far larger clone just one base away, this is likely a sequencing read error. The chain uses TRBV2 and TRBJ1-2; the D gene is possibly TRBD1 (5 bases). CDR1 is SNHLY and CDR2 is FYNNEI in the germline V gene. This CDR3 comprises 15 residues. CDR3 sequence (DNA): TGTGCCAGCAGTGAAGTCAGGGATAACCCATATGGCTACGCCTTC. This sequence encodes CASSEVRDNPYGYAF.

The chain combines TRBV19 with TRBJ2-7; possibly TRBD1 for D (5 bases). The V and J ends lost 6 bases and 3 bases respectively, with 9 bases between them. CDR3 length: 12 amino acids. Germline V lookup: CDR1 LNHDA, CDR2 SQIVND (reference sequence). The CDR3 nucleotides read TGTGCCAGTAGCGACAGTTACTACGAGCAGTACTTC. Residues: CASSDSYYEQYF. The whole variable domain, filled in from reference TRBV19 and TRBJ2-7, reads DGGITQSPKYLFRKEGQNVTLSCEQNLNHDAMYWYRQDPGQGLRLIYYSQIVNDFQKGDIAEGYSVSREKKESFPLTVTSAQKNPTAFYLCASSDSYYEQYFGPGTRLTVT.

This clone was seen once. This rearrangement joins TRBV7-8 to TRBJ2-5; 10 nucleotides align to TRBD2. This CDR3 is 16 amino acids long. Germline V CDR1 and CDR2: SGHVS, FQNEAQ. V trimming: 1 base; J trimming: 5 bases; junction bases outside the gene matches: 7. Here the CDR3 DNA reads TGTGCCAGCAGCTTAGTCATAGCGGGAGGACGGGAGACCCAGTACTTC. Amino acids: CASSLVIAGGRETQYF.

The rearrangement joins TRBV4-3 to TRBJ2-1; 7 bases line up with TRBD2. The ends lost 5 bases at V and 8 bases at J; junction bases unmatched: 12. CDR1 and CDR2 from the germline V gene are LGHNA and YSLEER. The CDR3 covers 15 residues. The CDR3 coding sequence is TGCGCCAGCAGCTTCCGGACTAGGGAGACCCATGAGCAGTTCTTC. It codes for CASSFRTRETHEQFF.

The genes are TRBV28 and TRBJ2-3; D remains unclear. The CDR3 extends over 13 amino acids. V was cut by 10 bases and J by 2 bases, with 13 bases left in between. Per the germline V gene, CDR1 is MDHEN and CDR2 is SYDVKM. The CDR3 is CAISSGDTDTQYF. Here the CDR3 DNA reads TGTGCCATCTCTAGTGGCGACACAGATACGCAGTATTTT.

This clone was counted between two and nine times. The chain employs TRBV6-1 and TRBJ2-7; tentative D call: TRBD1 (5 bases). The CDR3 is 13 residues long. Germline V CDR1 and CDR2: MNHNS, SASEGT. Trimming cost V 8 bases and J 1 base, with 12 bases left between them. The CDR3 DNA is TGTGCCAGCGAAGGGGTCTATTCCTACGAGCAGTACTTC. Amino acids: CASEGVYSYEQYF.

The chain combines TRBV10-2 with TRBJ1-1, with 12 bases identical to TRBD1. Germline-derived CDR1 and CDR2 are WSHSY and SAAADI. The CDR3 runs to 17 residues. V was pared by 3 bases and J by 6 bases, with 11 bases of the junction left unmatched. The CDR3 DNA reads as TGCGCCAGCAGTGACTTCCGGGACAGGGGGCAAAAGGCTGAAGCTTTCTTT. As protein: CASSDFRDRGQKAEAFF.

Comments on this clone: Given a much more abundant clone one base away, this may be a read error. Other DNA sequences within the sample encode an identical CDR3. V usage is TRBV2 and J usage is TRBJ1-5; D possibly corresponds to TRBD1 (6 bases). The germline gives CDR1 SNHLY, CDR2 FYNNEI. This CDR3 region has 12 residues. Here the CDR3 reads CASSVGGGPQHF. DNA for the CDR3: TGTGCCAGCAGTGTGGGAGGGGGGCCCCAACATTTT.

The chain carries TRBV30 and TRBJ1-2, with D perhaps TRBD1 (5 bases). Between the trimmed V and J ends, which lost 4 bases and 2 bases, there was a span of 8 bases. CDR1 is GTSNPN and CDR2 is SVGIG in the germline V gene (reference sequence). CDR3 length: 12 residues. In DNA form, the CDR3 reads TGTGCCTGGAATGCAGGGAACTATGGCTACACCTTC. It encodes CAWNAGNYGYTF. Filled out from reference TRBV30 and TRBJ1-2, the complete variable domain reads SQTIHQWPATLVQPVGSPLSLECTVEGTSNPNLYWYRQAAGRGLQLLFYSVGIGQISSEVPQNLSASRPQDRQFILSSKKLLLSDSGFYLCAWNAGNYGYTFGSGTRLTVV.

Concerning this clone itself: A far bigger clonotype differs at one base, so this is likely a read error. V usage is TRBV11-3 and J usage is TRBJ2-7; D not certain. V gave up 6 bases and J gave up 4 bases, with 13 bases separating them. The CDR3 runs to 13 residues. Germline CDR1 SGHNT, CDR2 YENEEA. Here the CDR3 DNA reads TGTGCCAGCAGATTTCGCCAGGAGTACGAGCAGTACTTC. It codes for CASRFRQEYEQYF.

The rearrangement links TRBV21-1 to TRBJ1-5. TRBV21-1 is recorded as a pseudogene. The CDR3 has 15 amino acids. In nucleotides, the CDR3 is TGTGCCAGTAGCCCCGGCGGCCGGCTCAGGTTGCCCCAGCATTTT. This encodes CASSPGGRLRLPQHF.

This clone was detected only once. The rearrangement links TRBV9 to TRBJ1-3; D call uncertain. CDR1 and CDR2 (germline): SGDLS, YYNGEE. This CDR3 contains 14 residues. V lost 4 bases, J lost 0 bases, and 8 bases lay in between. The CDR3 DNA reads TGTGCCAGCAGCTTATACACCTCTGGAAACACCATATATTTT. Protein product: CASSLYTSGNTIYF.

The chain joins TRBV6-6 to TRBJ2-7, with a possible D match to TRBD1 (5 bases). CDR3 size: 13 residues. Germline V gene data show CDR1 as MNHNY and CDR2 as SVGAGI (reference sequence). V shed 2 bases and J shed 5 bases, with 10 bases lying between them. The CDR3 sequence is CASSYAVRDEQYF. The CDR3 DNA sequence: TGTGCCAGCAGTTACGCCGTCAGGGACGAGCAGTACTTC.

The rearrangement links TRBV9 to TRBJ2-5, with D perhaps assigned TRBD1 or TRBD2 (5 bases each). CDR1 SGDLS and CDR2 YYNGEE come from the germline V gene. The CDR3 is made up of 16 amino acids. V was cut by 0 bases and J by 1 base, with 13 bases left in between. This CDR3 reads CASSVGGSTAQETQYF. The CDR3 nucleotides read TGTGCCAGCAGCGTAGGGGGGTCGACAGCCCAAGAGACCCAGTACTTC.